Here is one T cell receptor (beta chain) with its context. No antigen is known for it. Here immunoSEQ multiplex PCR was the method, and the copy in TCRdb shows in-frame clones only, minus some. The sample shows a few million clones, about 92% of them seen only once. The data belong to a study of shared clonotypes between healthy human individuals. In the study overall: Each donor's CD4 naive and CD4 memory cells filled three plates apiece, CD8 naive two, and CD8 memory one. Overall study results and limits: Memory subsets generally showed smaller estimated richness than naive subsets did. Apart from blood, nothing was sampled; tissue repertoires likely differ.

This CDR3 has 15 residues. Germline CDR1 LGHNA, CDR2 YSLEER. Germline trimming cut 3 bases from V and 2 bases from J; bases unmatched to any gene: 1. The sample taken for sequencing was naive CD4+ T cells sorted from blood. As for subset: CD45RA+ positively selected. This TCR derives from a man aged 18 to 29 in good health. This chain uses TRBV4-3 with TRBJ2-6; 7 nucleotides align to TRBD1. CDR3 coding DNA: TGCGCCAGCAGCCAGAGGGGGCCTGGGGCCAACGTCCTGACTTTC. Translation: CASSQRGPGANVLTF.